This T cell receptor (beta chain) came from a study of T cell responses to AZD1222 COVID-19 vaccine. Sequencing was performed with immunoSEQ multiplex PCR; in TCRdb, only in-frame clones are kept and a portion is missing. The table shows some 150,000 clones, with roughly 90% occurring only once. Points from the study as a whole: Repertoires were obtained only post-peak T cell response. Clonal diversity was possibly underestimated, and the donors were mostly white British, with more females. Increases in Spike-specific TCR breadth and depth were seen after two AZD1222 doses. Targets within unmutated variant regions were reportedly found for nearly half of spike-specific TCRs.

This clone was seen a few times. Antigen unknown. This CDR3 spans 18 amino acids. Germline CDR1 reads SGHTA; CDR2 reads FQGNSA. Trimming removed 2 bases from V and 2 bases from J; junction bases left unmatched: 9. This TCR came from an adult in good health. This chain uses TRBV7-2 with TRBJ2-3; 11 bases agree with TRBD2. The sample was peripheral blood, taken on day 0 of AZD1222 vaccination. The CDR3, as DNA: TGTGCCAGCAGCTTAACATATAGCGGGGGGGGAAACACAGATACGCAGTATTTT. Encoded protein: CASSLTYSGGGNTDTQYF. Complete variable domain (other parts from reference TRBV7-2 and TRBJ2-3): GAGVSQSPSNKVTEKGKDVELRCDPISGHTALYWYRQSLGQGLEFLIYFQGNSAPDKSGLPSDRFSAERTGGSVSTLTIQRTQQEDSAVYLCASSLTYSGGGNTDTQYFGPGTRLTVL.